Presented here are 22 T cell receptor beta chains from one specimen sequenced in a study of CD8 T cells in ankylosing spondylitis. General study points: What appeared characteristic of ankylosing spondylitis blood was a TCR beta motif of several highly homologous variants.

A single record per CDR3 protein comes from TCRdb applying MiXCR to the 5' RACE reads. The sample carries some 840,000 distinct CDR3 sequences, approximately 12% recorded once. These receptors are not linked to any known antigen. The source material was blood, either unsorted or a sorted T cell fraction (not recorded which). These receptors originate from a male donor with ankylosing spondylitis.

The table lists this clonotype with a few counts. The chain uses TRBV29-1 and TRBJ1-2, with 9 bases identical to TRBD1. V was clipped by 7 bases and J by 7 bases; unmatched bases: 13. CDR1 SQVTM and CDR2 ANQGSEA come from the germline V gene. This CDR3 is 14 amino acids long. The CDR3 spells CSAEAGTGSSGYTF. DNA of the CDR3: TGCAGCGCGGAAGCCGGGACAGGGTCTAGTGGCTACACCTTC.

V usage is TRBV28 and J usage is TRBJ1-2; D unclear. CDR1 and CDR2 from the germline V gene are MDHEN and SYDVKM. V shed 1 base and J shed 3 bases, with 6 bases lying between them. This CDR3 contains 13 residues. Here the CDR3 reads CASSLSDHYGYTF. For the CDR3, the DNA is TGTGCCAGCAGTTTATCGGATCACTATGGCTACACCTTC.

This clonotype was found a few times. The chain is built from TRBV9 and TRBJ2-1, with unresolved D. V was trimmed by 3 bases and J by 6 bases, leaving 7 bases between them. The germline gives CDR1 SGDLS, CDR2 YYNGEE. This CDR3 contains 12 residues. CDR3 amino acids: CASSENFNEQFF. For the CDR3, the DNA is TGTGCCAGCAGCGAAAACTTCAATGAGCAGTTCTTC.

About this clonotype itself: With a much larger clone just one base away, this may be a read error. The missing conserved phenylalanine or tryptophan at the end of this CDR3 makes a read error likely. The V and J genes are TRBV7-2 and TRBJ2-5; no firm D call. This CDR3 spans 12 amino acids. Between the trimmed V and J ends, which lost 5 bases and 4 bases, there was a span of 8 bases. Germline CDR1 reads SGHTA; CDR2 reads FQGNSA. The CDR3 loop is CASSPTGETQYL. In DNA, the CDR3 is TGTGCCAGCAGCCCTACGGGAGAGACCCAGTACCTC.

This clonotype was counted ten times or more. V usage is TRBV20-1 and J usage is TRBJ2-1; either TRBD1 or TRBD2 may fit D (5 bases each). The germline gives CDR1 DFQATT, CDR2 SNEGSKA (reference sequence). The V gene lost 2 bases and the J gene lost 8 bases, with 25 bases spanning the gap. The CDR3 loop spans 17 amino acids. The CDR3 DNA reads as TGCAGTGCTAGAAGAGACATTCCGGGACGCCCTGGCGATGAGCAGTTCTTC. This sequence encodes CSARRDIPGRPGDEQFF.

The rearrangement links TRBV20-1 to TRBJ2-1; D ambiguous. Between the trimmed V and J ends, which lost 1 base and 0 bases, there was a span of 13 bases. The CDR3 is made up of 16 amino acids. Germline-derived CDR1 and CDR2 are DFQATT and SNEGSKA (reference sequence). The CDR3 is CSARGFESSSYNEQFF. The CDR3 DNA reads TGCAGTGCTAGAGGTTTTGAGTCGAGCTCCTACAATGAGCAGTTCTTC.

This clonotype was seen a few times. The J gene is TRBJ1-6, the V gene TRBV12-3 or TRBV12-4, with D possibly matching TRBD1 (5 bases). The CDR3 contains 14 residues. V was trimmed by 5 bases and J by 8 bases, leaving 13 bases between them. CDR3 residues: CASSTRWGDSPLHF. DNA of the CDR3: TGTGCCAGCAGTACTCGGTGGGGGGATTCACCCCTCCACTTT.

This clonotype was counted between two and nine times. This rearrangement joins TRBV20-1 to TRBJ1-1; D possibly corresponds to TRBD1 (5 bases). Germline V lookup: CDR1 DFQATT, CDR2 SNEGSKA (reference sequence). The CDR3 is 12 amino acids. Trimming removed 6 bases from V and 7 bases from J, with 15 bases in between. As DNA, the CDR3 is TGCAGTGCCGGGCGGGGGTTGGGTGAAGCTTTCTTT. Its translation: CSAGRGLGEAFF.

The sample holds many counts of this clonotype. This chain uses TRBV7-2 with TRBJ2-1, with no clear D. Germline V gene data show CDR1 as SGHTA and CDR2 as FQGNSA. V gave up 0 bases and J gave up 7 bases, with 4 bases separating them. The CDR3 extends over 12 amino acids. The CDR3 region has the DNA TGTGCCAGCAGCTTAGCTTGGAATGAGCAGTTCTTC. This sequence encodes CASSLAWNEQFF.

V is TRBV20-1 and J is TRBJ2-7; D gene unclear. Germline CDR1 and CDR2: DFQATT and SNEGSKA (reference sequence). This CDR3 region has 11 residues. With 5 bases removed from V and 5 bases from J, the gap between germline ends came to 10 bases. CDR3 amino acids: CSASSEHEQYF. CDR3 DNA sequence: TGCAGTGCTTCGTCAGAACACGAGCAGTACTTC.

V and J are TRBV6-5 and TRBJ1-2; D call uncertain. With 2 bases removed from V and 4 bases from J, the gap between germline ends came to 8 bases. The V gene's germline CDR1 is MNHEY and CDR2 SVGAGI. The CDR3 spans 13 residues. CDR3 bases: TGTGCCAGCAGTTACGAAAGCTTCTATGGCTACACCTTC. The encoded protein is CASSYESFYGYTF.

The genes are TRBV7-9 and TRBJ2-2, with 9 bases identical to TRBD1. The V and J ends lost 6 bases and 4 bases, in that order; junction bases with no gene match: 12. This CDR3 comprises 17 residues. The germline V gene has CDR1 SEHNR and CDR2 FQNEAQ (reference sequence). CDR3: CASSFIQGQGRTGELFF. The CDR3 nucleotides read TGTGCCAGCAGTTTTATTCAGGGACAGGGCCGCACCGGGGAGCTGTTTTTT.

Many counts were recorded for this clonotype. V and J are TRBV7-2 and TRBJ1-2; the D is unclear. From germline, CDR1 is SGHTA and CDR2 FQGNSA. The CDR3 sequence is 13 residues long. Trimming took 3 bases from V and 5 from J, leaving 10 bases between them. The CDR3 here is CASSLGGPYGYTF. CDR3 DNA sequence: TGTGCCAGCAGCTTGGGCGGACCTTATGGCTACACCTTC.

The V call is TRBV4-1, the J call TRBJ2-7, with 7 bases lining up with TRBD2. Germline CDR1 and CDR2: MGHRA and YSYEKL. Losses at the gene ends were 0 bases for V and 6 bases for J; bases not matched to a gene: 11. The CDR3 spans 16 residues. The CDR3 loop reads CASSQDGGESFSEQYF. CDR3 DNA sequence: TGCGCCAGCAGCCAAGATGGGGGGGAGAGCTTTTCCGAGCAGTACTTC.

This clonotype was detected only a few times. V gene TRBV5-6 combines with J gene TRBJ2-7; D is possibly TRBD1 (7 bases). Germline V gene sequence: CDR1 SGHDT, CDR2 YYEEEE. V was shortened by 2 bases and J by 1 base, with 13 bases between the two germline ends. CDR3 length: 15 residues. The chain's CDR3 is CASSFRRGLSYEQYF. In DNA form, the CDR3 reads TGTGCCAGCAGCTTTAGGAGGGGGCTTTCCTACGAGCAGTACTTC.

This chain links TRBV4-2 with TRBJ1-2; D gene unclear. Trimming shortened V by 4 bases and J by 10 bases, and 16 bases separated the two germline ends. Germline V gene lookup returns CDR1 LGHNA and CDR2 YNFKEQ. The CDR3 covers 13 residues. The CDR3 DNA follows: TGTGCCAGCAGCCCAAGGACGGCGATGGACTACACCTTC. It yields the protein CASSPRTAMDYTF.

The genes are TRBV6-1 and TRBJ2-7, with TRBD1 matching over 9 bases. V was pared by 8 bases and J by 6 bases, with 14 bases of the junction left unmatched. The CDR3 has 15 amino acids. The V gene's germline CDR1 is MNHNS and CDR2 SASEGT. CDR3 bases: TGTGCCAGCCCCCGTCCCCGGGACAGGGTCGTCGAGCAGTACTTC. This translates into CASPRPRDRVVEQYF.

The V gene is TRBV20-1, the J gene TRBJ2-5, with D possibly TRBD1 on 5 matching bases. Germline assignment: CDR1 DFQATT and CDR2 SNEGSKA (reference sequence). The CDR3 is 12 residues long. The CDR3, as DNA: TGCGCCGGCCAGGGCGGCGGAGAGACCCAGTACTTC. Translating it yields CAGQGGGETQYF.

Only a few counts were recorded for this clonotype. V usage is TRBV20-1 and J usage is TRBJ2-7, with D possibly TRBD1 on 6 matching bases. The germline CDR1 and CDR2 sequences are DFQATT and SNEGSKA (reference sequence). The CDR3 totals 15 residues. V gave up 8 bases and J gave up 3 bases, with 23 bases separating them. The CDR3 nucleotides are TGCAGTCCATACAGTGGGACAAACATCCACTACGAGCAGTACTTC. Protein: CSPYSGTNIHYEQYF.

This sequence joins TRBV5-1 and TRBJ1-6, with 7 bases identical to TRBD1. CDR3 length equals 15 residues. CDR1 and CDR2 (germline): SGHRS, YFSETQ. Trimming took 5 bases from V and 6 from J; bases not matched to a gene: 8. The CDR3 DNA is TGCGCCAGCAGACTCACAGGGGCAAGTAATTCACCCCTCCACTTT. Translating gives CASRLTGASNSPLHF.

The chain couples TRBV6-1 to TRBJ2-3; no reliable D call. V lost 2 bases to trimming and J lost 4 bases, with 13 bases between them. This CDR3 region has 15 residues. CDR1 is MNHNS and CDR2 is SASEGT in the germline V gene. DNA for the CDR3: TGTGCCAGCAGTGAACCGGCTAGTTGGTCAGATACGCAGTATTTT. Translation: CASSEPASWSDTQYF.

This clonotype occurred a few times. DNA of the CDR3: TGCAGTGCCCCAGTGGTAAACTATGGCTACACCTTC. This encodes CSAPVVNYGYTF. The chain recombines TRBV20-1 with TRBJ1-2; the D is unclear. Germline V lookup: CDR1 DFQATT, CDR2 SNEGSKA (reference sequence). Trimming left V 6 bases short and J 2 bases short, with 10 bases between. CDR3 length equals 12 residues.